Reported below is one T cell receptor beta chain. Its antigen is not identified. The CDR3 loop spans 12 amino acids. Between the trimmed V and J ends, which lost 5 bases and 7 bases, there was a span of 11 bases. The data were obtained in a study of regulatory T cells in long-lasting Graves disease. General study findings and limits: Persistent-disease Graves' patients showed less TCR diversity than new cases. What was studied was peripheral blood only, and not thyroid tissue.

Construction of the TCR beta libraries employed iRepertoire HTBI primers in conjunction with Arm-PCR of CDR3 regions. MiXCR was run by TCRdb on the multiplex PCR reads, yielding one entry per CDR3 protein. The sample has some 340,000 distinct CDR3 sequences, about 10% seen once; the top ten hold approximately 20%. Sample time point: newly diagnosed GD, antithyroid drugs for less than 3 months. PBMCs provided the RNA from which the TCR library was made. These data also formed part of another study, on T cells in Graves' hyperthyroidism and ophthalmopathy.

Sequencing was performed on peripheral blood mononuclear cells (PBMCs), taken at new diagnosis, from a patient treated with antithyroid drugs. The TCR was taken from a woman aged 18-29 years with Graves disease. This chain links TRBV12-3 or TRBV12-4 with TRBJ2-5; D call uncertain. CDR3 sequence (DNA): TGTGCCAGCAGTCCTCATACCCGGACCCAGTACTTC. Protein: CASSPHTRTQYF.